There are a few counts of the clone carrying this T cell receptor beta chain. CDR1 is MRHNA, CDR2 SNTAGT, per germline. This CDR3 has 14 amino acids. V lost 0 bases and J lost 1, with 5 bases in between. This sample stems from a study of early stage breast cancer tumors. TCRdb's table, derived via immunoSEQ multiplex PCR, lists solely in-frame clones and lacks some. The sample contains 45,000 to 65,000 clones, roughly 78% of which appear only once. The TCR originated in a person aged 35-49 years with breast cancer. Sequencing used blood. The rearrangement uses TRBV6-4 and TRBJ2-3, with D possibly being TRBD1 (5 bases). The chain's CDR3 is CASSDSTGTDTQYF. CDR3 sequence (DNA): TGTGCCAGCAGTGACTCGACAGGCACAGATACGCAGTATTTT.